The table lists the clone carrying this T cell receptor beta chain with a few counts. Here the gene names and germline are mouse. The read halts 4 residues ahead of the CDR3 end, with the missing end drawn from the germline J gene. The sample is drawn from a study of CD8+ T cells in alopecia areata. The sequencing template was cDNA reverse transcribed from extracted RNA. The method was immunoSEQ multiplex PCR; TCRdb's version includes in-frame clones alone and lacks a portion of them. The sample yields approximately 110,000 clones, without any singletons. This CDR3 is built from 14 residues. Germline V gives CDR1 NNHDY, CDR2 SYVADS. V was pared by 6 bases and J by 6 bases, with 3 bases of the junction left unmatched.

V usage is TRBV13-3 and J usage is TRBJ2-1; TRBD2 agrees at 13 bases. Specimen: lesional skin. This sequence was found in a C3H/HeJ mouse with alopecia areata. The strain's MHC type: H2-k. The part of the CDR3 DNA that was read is TGTGCCAGCACCTGGGACTGGGGGGGTGCT. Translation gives CASTWDWGGA. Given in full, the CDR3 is CASTWDWGGAEQFF.